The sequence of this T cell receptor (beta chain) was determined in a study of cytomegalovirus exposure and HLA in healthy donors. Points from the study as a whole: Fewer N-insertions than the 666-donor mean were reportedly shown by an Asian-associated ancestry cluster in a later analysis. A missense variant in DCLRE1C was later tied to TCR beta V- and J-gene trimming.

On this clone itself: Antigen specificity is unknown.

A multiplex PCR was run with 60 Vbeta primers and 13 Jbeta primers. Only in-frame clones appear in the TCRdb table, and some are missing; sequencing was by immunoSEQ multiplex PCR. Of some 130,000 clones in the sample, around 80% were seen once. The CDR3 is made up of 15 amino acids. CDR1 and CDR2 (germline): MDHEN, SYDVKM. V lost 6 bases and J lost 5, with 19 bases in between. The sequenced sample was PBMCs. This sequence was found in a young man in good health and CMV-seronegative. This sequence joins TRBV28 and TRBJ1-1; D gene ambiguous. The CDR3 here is CASSLAVQATTEAFF. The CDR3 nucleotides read TGTGCCAGCAGCCTCGCAGTCCAGGCCACTACTGAAGCTTTCTTT.